Below, one T cell receptor beta chain is given with its context. There is no known antigen for this receptor. Within one base of it there is no much larger clone, and no base qualities were kept. In total, just over 650 healthy bone marrow donors made up the cohort. At the time of sampling, all cohort members were nominally healthy, though unrecorded immune exposures were likely present. The donor was CMV seropositive and was included in the group of 300 or so seropositive cohort members. Every donor gave a peripheral blood sample, and the peripheral blood mononuclear cells from that sample were used for TCR beta sequencing. Genomic DNA extraction from the blood cell samples was performed with the Qiagen DNeasy Blood Extraction Kit. CDR1 and CDR2 (SEHNR, FQNEAQ) derive from the germline V gene (reference sequence). V loses 4 bases, J loses 3 bases, and the germline ends lie 22 bases apart. Reading from cysteine to phenylalanine, the CDR3 counts 17 amino acids. Just the 51-base CDR3 DNA is kept, in frame starting at base 1.

The data stem from a study of cytomegalovirus exposure and HLA in healthy donors (dated by TCRdb to the late 2010s). As for the study more broadly: An earlier analysis of roughly 500 of the donors reported 250 to 350 Gb of sequence data and 120 million or so unique TCR beta sequences from approximately 180 million T cells. A later analysis re-examined previously published TCR beta repertoires from about 670 donors and added high-resolution HLA genotyping to investigate patterns of TCR occurrence. Roughly 5 DR-DQ haplotypes were treated as single units for association and clustering because of strong linkage in the cohort. The later analysis used no new phenotypic data to find candidate immune exposures, relying instead on TCR beta sequences and their occurrence across donors. To predict cytomegalovirus infection status, the study combined high-throughput TCR immunosequencing, statistical association of individual TCRs with disease status, and machine learning. An earlier analysis of more than 450 of the donors used high-throughput TCR beta sequencing to judge whether each TCR beta V gene segment behaved as functional or pseudogenic. The T cell repertoires of 550 to 850 subjects were profiled by immunosequencing and related to cytomegalovirus serostatus. In a later genetic analysis, genome-wide SNP genotypes for about three fifths of the roughly 670 donors were used, and that subset was treated as a discovery cohort. About 300 gigabases of sequencing data and about 92 million unique TCR sequences made up an early release that covered several hundred HLA-typed donors. Among some 400 genotyped donors of the cohort, an average of approximately 240,000 unique TCR beta nucleotide sequences were sequenced per donor, roughly 20% of them non-productive. The study aimed to test whether signatures of past pathogen exposure could be identified by cataloging public T cell receptors. Of the 300 to 450 genotyped donors, roughly 85% fell in the genetic ancestry cluster associated with self-reported Caucasian donors. Donor age, sex, ethnicity and CMV serostatus were collected together with the repertoire data. A separate validation cohort of roughly 130 different subjects was used in addition to the 666-subject first cohort. Every discovery cohort repertoire had been produced on one sequencing platform. The number of typed donors differed by locus: roughly 620-640 for A, B, C, DRB1 and DQB1; 500 to 550 for DQA1; approximately 600 for DPA1; and 400 to 480 for DPB1. HLA typing included class I and class II loci at four-digit resolution. Beyond this particular receptor, the publication reports: Across donors, most TCR sequences were observed very rarely, whereas some public TCRs were present in many individuals. According to a later analysis, parvovirus B19, influenza, CMV and Epstein-Barr virus appeared linked to several top co-occurrence clusters. In a later analysis, HLA-associated TCR beta chains showed more clonal expansion and lower generation probabilities than non-associated chains that were equally common. For the cohort, immune exposure information was limited to CMV serostatus. In a later genetic analysis, a missense DCLRE1C variant was associated with V-gene and J-gene trimming of TCR beta chains, and the association was replicated in an independent cohort. At a false discovery rate of 0.05, a later analysis linked 15,000 to 20,000 TCR beta sequences to specific HLA alleles. In the study, about 150 TCR beta chains were listed as associated with cytomegalovirus. In a later genetic analysis, fewer N-insertions in productive TCRs were reported among donors in an Asian-associated ancestry cluster than the roughly 710-donor mean. Only TCR beta chains were sequenced in this cohort, and the absence of alpha or paired-chain data limited detectable features. An earlier analysis of approximately 570 of the donors showed that most TCR beta V segments appeared in productive rearrangements either about 87% or about 30% of the time, which broadly matched IMGT annotations. The authors suggested that the approach could potentially be generalized to other disease states and immunological phenotypes. Most CMV-associated TCR beta chains appeared to be HLA-restricted in a later analysis, and the HLA associations seemed to be driven largely by CMV exposure. Because HLA typing was unavailable for some donors at each locus, only the typed subset was used in association tests. A few of the identified cytomegalovirus-associated TCR beta chains were confirmed in vitro to be specific for cytomegalovirus antigens. Some IMGT-functional V segments, including TRBV6-2 and TRBV6-3, could not be told apart with the 87-base-pair reads, so those segments were excluded. The classifier was reported to diagnose cytomegalovirus status with high specificity and sensitivity in both the original and validation cohorts. A cluster of highly shared sequence variants was judged likely to be a technical artifact of the sequencing pipeline. Linkage disequilibrium might explain the correlated functional status among segregating V segments, but an unknown experimental factor could not be excluded. Roughly uniform sequencing depth across donors was assumed in presence/absence analyses, although this assumption may not hold. A later analysis found that TCR association rates varied across HLA loci, with DRB1 alleles showing the most associated TCRs and HLA-C alleles the fewest. The earlier analysis of a few hundred of the donors excluded 15 to 20 rarely observed V segments, including chromosome 9 orphons, because counts were too low. A further reported finding was that TCR beta sequences accurately predicted the HLA-A and HLA-B alleles for most subjects in the first cohort. When HLA alleles, especially DR and DQ, strongly co-occurred, attributing TCR associations to individual alleles was difficult.

Libraries came from the immunoSEQ multiplex PCR assay. For the multiplex PCR, a mixture combining 60 forward primers for TCR Vbeta segments and 13 reverse primers for TCR Jbeta segments was used. A multiplex PCR assay on genomic DNA amplified the CDR3 region of rearranged TCR beta genes. The Illumina HiSeq System was used to sequence the amplified TCR beta libraries as 87-base-pair reads. In the original analysis: In a later analysis, tens of millions of unique TCR beta chains were counted across the approximately 640 repertoires, and roughly 9.9 million of these chains were shared by at least two donors. A nearest-neighbor algorithm error-corrected the raw reads and collapsed the reads into unique sequences, merging closely related sequences to remove PCR and sequencing errors. To assign V, D and J gene segments, CDR3 sequences were aligned to IMGT reference sequences. For a sequence to be retained, a match of at least six nucleotides was required to both a V gene segment and a J gene segment. Rearrangements were classified as productive when the CDR3 lacked stop codons and remained in frame with V and J, and all other rearrangements were classified as non-productive. CDR3 was defined according to IMGT convention as the region running from the second conserved V-encoded cysteine to the conserved J-encoded phenylalanine. In an earlier analysis of roughly 580 of the donors, sequences lacking an unambiguous match to a single V gene segment were excluded. In an earlier analysis of a few hundred of the donors, a V segment was called functional when productive rearrangements were above 56.7%, and segregating when the standard deviation between donors exceeded 5%. A statistical classification framework was built for diagnosing cytomegalovirus status from the catalog of TCR beta chain sequences. A later analysis assigned V and J genes by comparing TCR nucleotide sequences with IMGT/GENE-DB human TR gene sequences. The TCRdist pipeline was used in a later analysis to assign CDR3 sequences and most-parsimonious VDJ recombination scenarios. A later analysis defined each TCR beta chain by its CDR3 amino acid sequence plus V-gene family, and excluded reads lacking a unique V-gene family. To address suspected cross-contamination and a sequencing artifact, a later analysis removed roughly 580 highly shared, low-generation-probability nucleotide sequences. A later analysis calculated a clonal expansion index for each public chain from normalized within-repertoire ranks of inferred template counts. A later analysis computed generation probabilities with a VDJ recombination model fitted to out-of-frame rearrangements, and checked the results against IGoR. In a later analysis, TCR-TCR, TCR-HLA and TCR-CMV co-occurrence was scored with hypergeometric tests, and a repertoire-size bias correction was applied to TCR pairs. In a later analysis, false discovery rates were estimated by permuting HLA or CMV assignments 20 times. In a later analysis, co-occurring TCRs were grouped using DBSCAN, with TCRdist sequence similarity added in when clustering inside HLA-allele-positive subsets. Repertoires with fewer than 30,000 or more than 120,000 public chains were left out of co-occurrence clustering, as were a handful of repertoires with anomalous nucleotide sharing. TCRdb holds this immuneACCESS table with in-frame rearrangements only. Some clones are missing; in checked studies, unresolved V genes explain under half, and the rest has no known cause. Clone size and V and J calls were adopted from that table, with D and trimming inferred from the DNA. The sample yields some 170,000 clones; around four fifths were counted once. Of the sample, 3.7% falls within the top ten clones.

This receptor was obtained from a woman aged 60-70 years in good health and CMV-seropositive. This receptor chain uses TRBV7-9 and TRBJ2-7; a tentative D call is TRBD2 (7 bases match). The specimen was PBMCs. CDR3 loop: CASSSRHLQGGDYEQYF. The DNA reads TGTGCCAGCAGCTCACGTCACCTACAGGGAGGGGACTACGAGCAGTACTTC.